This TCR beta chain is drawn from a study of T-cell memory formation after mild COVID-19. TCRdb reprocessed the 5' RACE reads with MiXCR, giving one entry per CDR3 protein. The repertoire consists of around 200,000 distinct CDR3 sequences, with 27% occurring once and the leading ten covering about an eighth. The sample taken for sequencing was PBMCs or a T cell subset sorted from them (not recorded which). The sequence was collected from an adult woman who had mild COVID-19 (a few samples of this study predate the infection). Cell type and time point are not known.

The CDR3 DNA reads as TGTGCCACCAGTGATATATGGGAGCGGGAGAATGAGCAGTTCTTC. It encodes CATSDIWERENEQFF. V gene TRBV24-1 combines with J gene TRBJ2-1; the match to TRBD2 covers 8 bases. Germline CDR1 reads KGHDR; CDR2 reads SFDVKD. V shed 3 bases and J 7 bases; nucleotides not matched to a gene: 7. This CDR3 comprises 15 residues.